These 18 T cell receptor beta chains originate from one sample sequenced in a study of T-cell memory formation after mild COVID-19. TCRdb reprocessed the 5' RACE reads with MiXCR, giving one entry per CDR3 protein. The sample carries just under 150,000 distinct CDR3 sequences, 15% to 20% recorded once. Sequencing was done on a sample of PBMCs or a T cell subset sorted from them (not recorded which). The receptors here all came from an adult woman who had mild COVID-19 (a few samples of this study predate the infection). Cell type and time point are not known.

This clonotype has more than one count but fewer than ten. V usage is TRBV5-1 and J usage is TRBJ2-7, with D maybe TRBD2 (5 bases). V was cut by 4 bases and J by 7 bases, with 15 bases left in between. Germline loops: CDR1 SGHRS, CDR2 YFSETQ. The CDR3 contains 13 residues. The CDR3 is CASSVWAEREQYF. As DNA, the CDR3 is TGCGCCAGCAGCGTATGGGCCGAGCGGGAGCAGTACTTC.

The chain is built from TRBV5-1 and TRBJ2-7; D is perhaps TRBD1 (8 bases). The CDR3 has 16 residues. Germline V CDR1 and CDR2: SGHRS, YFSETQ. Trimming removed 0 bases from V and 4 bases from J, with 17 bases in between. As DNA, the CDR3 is TGCGCCAGCAGCTTGGTCCCAGCGGGACAGGTTTACGAGCAGTACTTC. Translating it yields CASSLVPAGQVYEQYF.

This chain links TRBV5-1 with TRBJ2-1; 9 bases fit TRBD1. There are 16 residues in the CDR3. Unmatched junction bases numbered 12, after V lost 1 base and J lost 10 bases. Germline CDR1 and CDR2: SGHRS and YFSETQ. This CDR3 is CASSLLAGTGLGEQFF. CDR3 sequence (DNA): TGCGCCAGCAGCTTGCTTGCCGGGACAGGGCTTGGGGAGCAGTTCTTC.

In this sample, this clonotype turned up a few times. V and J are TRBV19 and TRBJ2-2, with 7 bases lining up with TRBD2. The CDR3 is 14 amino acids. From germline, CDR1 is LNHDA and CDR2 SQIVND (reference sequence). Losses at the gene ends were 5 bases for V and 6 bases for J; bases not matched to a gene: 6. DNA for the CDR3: TGTGCCAGTAGTGGCGGGAGAAGGGCCGGGGAGCTGTTTTTT. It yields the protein CASSGGRRAGELFF.

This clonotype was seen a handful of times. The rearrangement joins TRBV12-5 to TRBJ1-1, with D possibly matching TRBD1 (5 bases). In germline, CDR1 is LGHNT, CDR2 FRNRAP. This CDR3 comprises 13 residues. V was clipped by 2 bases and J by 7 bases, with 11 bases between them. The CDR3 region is CASGLYRDVEAFF. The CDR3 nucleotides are TGTGCTAGTGGTTTGTACCGGGACGTTGAAGCTTTCTTT.

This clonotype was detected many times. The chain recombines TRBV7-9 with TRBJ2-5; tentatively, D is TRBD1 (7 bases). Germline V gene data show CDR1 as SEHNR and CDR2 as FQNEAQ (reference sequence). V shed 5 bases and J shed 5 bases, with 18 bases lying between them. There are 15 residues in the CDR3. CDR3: CASSPSEGAGETQYF. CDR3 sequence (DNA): TGTGCCAGCAGCCCATCCGAGGGGGCGGGGGAGACCCAGTACTTC.

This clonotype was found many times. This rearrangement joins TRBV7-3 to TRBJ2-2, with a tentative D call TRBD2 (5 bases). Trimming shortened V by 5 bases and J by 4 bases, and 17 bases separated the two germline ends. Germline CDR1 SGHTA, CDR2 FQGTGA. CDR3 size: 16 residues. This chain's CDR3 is CASSRTRRGGTGELFF. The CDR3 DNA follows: TGTGCCAGCAGCCGAACGCGACGAGGAGGCACCGGGGAGCTGTTTTTT.

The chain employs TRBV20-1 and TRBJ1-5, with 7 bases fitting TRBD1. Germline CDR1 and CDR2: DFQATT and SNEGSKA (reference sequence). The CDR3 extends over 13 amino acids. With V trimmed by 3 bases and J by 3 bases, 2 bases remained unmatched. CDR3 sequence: CSARTGINQPQHF. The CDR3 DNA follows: TGCAGTGCTAGGACAGGGATCAATCAGCCCCAGCATTTT.

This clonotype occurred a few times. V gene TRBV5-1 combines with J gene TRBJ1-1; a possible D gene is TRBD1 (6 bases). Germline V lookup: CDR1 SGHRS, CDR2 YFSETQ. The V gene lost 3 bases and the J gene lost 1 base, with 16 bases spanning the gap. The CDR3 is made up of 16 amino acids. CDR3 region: CASSSLNGGRNTEAFF. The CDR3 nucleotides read TGCGCCAGCAGCTCACTTAACGGGGGGCGGAACACTGAAGCTTTCTTT.

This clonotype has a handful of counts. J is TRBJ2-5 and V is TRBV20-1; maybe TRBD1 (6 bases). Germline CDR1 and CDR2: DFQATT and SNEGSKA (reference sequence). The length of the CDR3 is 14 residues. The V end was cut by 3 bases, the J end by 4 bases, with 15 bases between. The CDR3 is CSARPGTLGETQYF. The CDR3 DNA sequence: TGCAGTGCTAGGCCCGGGACATTGGGAGAGACCCAGTACTTC.

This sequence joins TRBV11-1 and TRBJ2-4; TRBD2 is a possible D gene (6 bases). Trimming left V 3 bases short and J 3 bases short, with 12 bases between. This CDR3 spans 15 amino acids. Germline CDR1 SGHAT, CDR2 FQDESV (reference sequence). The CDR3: CASSLGGNDKNIQYF. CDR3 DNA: TGTGCCAGCAGCTTGGGCGGGAACGACAAAAACATTCAGTACTTC.

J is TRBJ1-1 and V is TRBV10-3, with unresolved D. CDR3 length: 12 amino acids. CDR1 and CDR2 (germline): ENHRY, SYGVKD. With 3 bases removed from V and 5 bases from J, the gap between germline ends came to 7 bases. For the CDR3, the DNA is TGTGCCATCAGTGAAGGCAGAACTGAAGCTTTCTTT. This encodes CAISEGRTEAFF.

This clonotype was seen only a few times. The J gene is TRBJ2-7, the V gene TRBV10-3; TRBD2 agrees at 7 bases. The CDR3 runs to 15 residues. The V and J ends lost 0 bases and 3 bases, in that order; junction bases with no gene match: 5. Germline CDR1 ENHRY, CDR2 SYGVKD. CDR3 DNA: TGTGCCATCAGTGAGTCCGTGGGGGGGGGCTACGAGCAGTACTTC. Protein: CAISESVGGGYEQYF.

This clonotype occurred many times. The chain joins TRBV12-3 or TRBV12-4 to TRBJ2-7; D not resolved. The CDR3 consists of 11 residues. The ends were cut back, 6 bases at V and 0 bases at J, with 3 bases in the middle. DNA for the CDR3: TGTGCCAGCAGCCACTCCTACGAGCAGTACTTC. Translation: CASSHSYEQYF.

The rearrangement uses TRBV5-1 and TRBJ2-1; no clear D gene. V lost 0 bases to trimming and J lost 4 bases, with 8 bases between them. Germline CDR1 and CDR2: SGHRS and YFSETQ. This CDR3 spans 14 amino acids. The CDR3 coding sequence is TGCGCCAGCAGCTTGGCGATAGAGTACAATGAGCAGTTCTTC. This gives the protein CASSLAIEYNEQFF.

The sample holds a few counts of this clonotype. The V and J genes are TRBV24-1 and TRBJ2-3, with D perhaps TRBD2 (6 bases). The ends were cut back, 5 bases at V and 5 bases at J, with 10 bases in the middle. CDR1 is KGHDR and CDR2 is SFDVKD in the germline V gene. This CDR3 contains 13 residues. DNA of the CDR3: TGTGCCACCAGTGTTGGGGGGAGAGATACGCAGTATTTT. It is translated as CATSVGGRDTQYF.

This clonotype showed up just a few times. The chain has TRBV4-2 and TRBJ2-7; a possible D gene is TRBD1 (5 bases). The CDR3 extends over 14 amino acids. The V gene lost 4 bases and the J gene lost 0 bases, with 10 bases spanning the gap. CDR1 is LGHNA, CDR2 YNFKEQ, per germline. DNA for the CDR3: TGTGCCAGCAGCCTATTGGACACCTCCTACGAGCAGTACTTC. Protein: CASSLLDTSYEQYF.

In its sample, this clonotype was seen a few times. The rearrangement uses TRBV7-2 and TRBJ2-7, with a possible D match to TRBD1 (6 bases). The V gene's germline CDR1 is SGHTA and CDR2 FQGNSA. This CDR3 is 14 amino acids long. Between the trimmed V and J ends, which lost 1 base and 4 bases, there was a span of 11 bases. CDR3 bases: TGTGCCAGCAGCTTAGGCAACAGGGTGTACGAGCAGTACTTC. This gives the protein CASSLGNRVYEQYF.